A single sample is the source of the 18 T cell receptor beta chains below, sequenced in a study of T cells in women clearing cervical HPV infection (dated by TCRdb to 2016 to 2019). Library preparation used the immunoSEQ multiplex PCR assay. Held by TCRdb, this immuneACCESS table contains in-frame sequences only and omits some clones. Under half of the omission traces to an unresolved V gene where checked; the cause of the rest is unknown. This sample's clone table shows more than 20,000 clones. 3.7% of the sample is in the top ten clones. The material sequenced was blood buffy coat. These receptors originate from a woman between 18 and 70 years old with a cervical HPV16 infection that either progressed to CIN3+ or cleared (not recorded which).

On this clone: The missing CDR3 end, 3 residues past where the read stops, is filled in from the germline J gene. The chain links TRBV10-1 to TRBJ1-2, with D maybe TRBD1 (5 bases). In germline, CDR1 is WNHNN, CDR2 SYGVQD (reference sequence). Trimming left V 6 bases short and J 3 bases short, with 11 bases between. This CDR3 has 13 amino acids. The CDR3 sequence is CASRPLTDYGYTF. The CDR3 bases that were read are TGCGCCAGCAGACCCTTGACAGACTATGGC.

As to this clone: The CDR3 is cut off 3 residues early in the read; its end comes from the germline J gene. The chain recombines TRBV7-2 with TRBJ1-2, with 8 bases that match TRBD1. CDR1 and CDR2 from the germline V gene are SGHTA and FQGNSA. This CDR3 has 15 amino acids. The CDR3 reads CASSSGAGGRNDYTF. CDR3 DNA (partial): TGTGCCAGCAGCTCCGGGGCAGGGGGCAGGAATGAC.

On this clone itself: The CDR3 is cut off 3 residues early in the read; its end comes from the germline J gene. The chain combines TRBV7-3 with TRBJ1-2; D unresolved. The CDR3 is 17 amino acids. Looked up from germline, CDR1 is SGHTA and CDR2 is FQGTGA. CDR3 region: CASSLIGSLESADTYTF. The covered CDR3 bases are TGTGCCAGCAGCTTAATTGGTTCCCTAGAGTCCGCAGATACC.

Regarding this clone: The CDR3 goes on 3 residues after the read ends, and that part is filled in from the germline J gene. The chain employs TRBV29-1 and TRBJ2-5, with 9 positions matching TRBD2. Losses at the gene ends were 6 bases for V and 1 base for J; bases not matched to a gene: 9. This CDR3 is 15 amino acids long. Germline V CDR1 and CDR2: SQVTM, ANQGSEA. The CDR3 sequence: CSVVIAGDPQETQYF. CDR3 bases read: TGCAGCGTCGTGATAGCGGGGGACCCCCAAGAGACC.

A note on this clone: The read ends 3 residues before the CDR3 terminus; that terminus is restored from the germline J gene. The chain has TRBV29-1 and TRBJ2-3, with 8 bases that match TRBD1. This CDR3 comprises 12 residues. Germline loops: CDR1 SQVTM, CDR2 ANQGSEA. CDR3 DNA, as far as it was read: TGCAGCGCGGACAGGGCGCAAGAGACG. Its protein product is CSADRAQET. The whole CDR3 protein is CSADRAQETQYF.

In regard to this clone: The read halts 3 residues ahead of the CDR3 end, with the missing end drawn from the germline J gene. The chain recombines TRBV29-1 with TRBJ2-3; 9 nucleotides line up with TRBD2. In germline, CDR1 is SQVTM, CDR2 ANQGSEA. V dropped 3 bases and J dropped 1; count of bases not matched to a gene: 2. CDR3 length: 14 residues. The covered CDR3 bases are TGCAGCGTTGATCCTAGCGGGGGCACAGATACG. Translation gives CSVDPSGGTDT. The complete CDR3 reads CSVDPSGGTDTQYF.

As for this clone: The CDR3 end falls 3 residues outside the read, so it is completed with the germline J gene. This chain uses TRBV10-3 with TRBJ2-1; TRBD2 matches at 7 bases. CDR1 and CDR2 from the germline V gene are ENHRY and SYGVKD. The CDR3 spans 18 residues. V lost 0 bases, J lost 8 bases, and 16 bases stayed unmatched. The DNA read from the CDR3 is TGTGCCATCAGTGAGTCCCTCAACTCCGGCGGGGGTCTCGATGAG. Protein sequence: CAISESLNSGGGLDE. The whole CDR3 sequence reads CAISESLNSGGGLDEQFF.

Points on this clone: The read gets to within 3 residues of the CDR3 end, and the germline J gene fills in the rest. The chain carries TRBV2 and TRBJ2-5; 12 positions agree with TRBD2. The CDR3 length is 16 residues. The J segment lost 4 bases and the V segment lost 4 bases, leaving 7 bases of the junction unmatched. Germline loops: CDR1 SNHLY, CDR2 FYNNEI. CDR3 loop: CASSATSGGDLETQYF. The sequenced CDR3 bases are TGTGCCAGCAGTGCGACTAGCGGGGGAGACCTAGAGACC.

Notes on this clone: The observed sequence ends 3 residues before the CDR3 terminus, with the missing tail filled in from the germline J gene. V is TRBV18 and J is TRBJ2-7, with a weak D call TRBD1 (6 bases). The CDR3 spans 13 residues. Germline CDR1 KGHSH, CDR2 LQKENI. V was trimmed by 4 bases and J by 3 bases, leaving 10 bases between them. The CDR3 is CASSRGRVYEQYF. The part of the CDR3 DNA that was read is TGTGCCAGCTCACGGGGGCGTGTCTACGAG. Variable domain in full (rest from reference TRBV18 and TRBJ2-7): NAGVMQNPRHLVRRRGQEARLRCSPMKGHSHVYWYRQLPEEGLKFMVYLQKENIIDESGMPKERFSAEFPKEGPSILRIQQVVRGDSAAYFCASSRGRVYEQYFGPGTRLTVT.

Note on this clone: Read data end 3 residues before the CDR3 end; the end is taken from the germline J gene. The chain carries TRBV10-3 and TRBJ2-1; TRBD1 aligns across 11 bases. V lost 4 bases to trimming and J lost 7 bases; unmatched junction nucleotides: 3. The CDR3 spans 14 residues. Germline V lookup: CDR1 ENHRY, CDR2 SYGVKD. The CDR3 sequence is CAISGGTGGNEQFF. The DNA read from the CDR3 is TGTGCCATCAGTGGCGGGACAGGGGGAAATGAG.

For this clone: Coverage ceases 3 residues before the CDR3 finishes, and the germline J gene fills in the end. The genes are TRBV7-2 and TRBJ2-1; D unresolved. With 2 bases removed from V and 5 bases from J, the gap between germline ends came to 10 bases. CDR3 length equals 14 residues. CDR1 SGHTA and CDR2 FQGNSA come from the germline V gene. This CDR3 reads CASSLSGTNNEQFF. The CDR3 DNA, read in part, is TGTGCCAGCAGCTTAAGTGGCACCAACAATGAG.

As concerns this clone: The read ends 3 residues before the CDR3 terminus; that terminus is restored from the germline J gene. The chain has TRBV6-4 and TRBJ1-2; D ambiguous. V was cut by 6 bases and J by 7 bases, with 15 bases left in between. CDR3 length: 13 amino acids. The germline CDR1 and CDR2 sequences are MRHNA and SNTAGT. CDR3 DNA, as far as it was read: TGTGCCAGCAGCCCGTTCGGGTCTGGTGGC. Protein sequence: CASSPFGSGG. Given in full, the CDR3 is CASSPFGSGGYTF.

A remark on this clone: With the read ending 3 residues before the CDR3 end, the germline J gene is used to fill in that end. The chain carries TRBV5-6 and TRBJ2-7, with TRBD1 matching 10 bases. The CDR3 has 15 residues. CDR1 and CDR2 (germline): SGHDT, YYEEEE. Trimming at V came to 4 bases and at J to 3 bases, leaving 7 bases not matched to a gene. The CDR3 is CASSKGTGVHYEQYF. The CDR3 DNA, read in part, is TGTGCCAGCAGCAAAGGGACAGGGGTACACTACGAG.

In regard to this clone: Read sequence stops 3 residues before the CDR3 end, and the germline J gene provides the missing end. This chain connects TRBV5-1 to TRBJ2-7; weak D call: TRBD2 (6 bases). The CDR3 is made up of 18 amino acids. Between the trimmed V and J ends, which lost 0 bases and 2 bases, there was a span of 21 bases. Germline V gives CDR1 SGHRS, CDR2 YFSETQ. CDR3 region: CASSLGGAMPLITYEQYF. The part of the CDR3 DNA that was read is TGCGCCAGCAGCTTGGGCGGGGCGATGCCCCTTATTACCTACGAG.

Points on this clone: Read data end 3 residues before the CDR3 end; the end is taken from the germline J gene. This rearrangement joins TRBV29-1 to TRBJ1-2, with 7 bases lining up with TRBD1. Trimming cost V 0 bases and J 5 bases; bases outside gene matches: 3. Germline lookup yields CDR1 SQVTM and CDR2 ANQGSEA. The CDR3 is 13 amino acids. CDR3 bases read: TGCAGCGTTGAAGATCCACAGGGGTATGGC. Its protein is CSVEDPQGYG. The whole CDR3 region reads CSVEDPQGYGYTF.

On this clone itself: The observed sequence ends 3 residues before the CDR3 terminus, with the missing tail filled in from the germline J gene. The chain recombines TRBV14 with TRBJ2-3; D might be TRBD1 (5 bases). There are 14 residues in the CDR3. Per germline, CDR1 SGHDN and CDR2 FVKESK. The V end lost 0 bases, the J end lost 5 bases, and 9 bases lay between the germline ends. The sequenced part of the CDR3 DNA is TGTGCCAGCAGCCAAGAATTAGGGGTAGATACG. Amino acids: CASSQELGVDT. The CDR3 in its entirety is CASSQELGVDTQYF.

Concerning this clone itself: Read data end 3 residues before the CDR3 end; the end is taken from the germline J gene. The chain couples TRBV5-1 to TRBJ1-1; tentatively, D is TRBD1 (6 bases). Germline V lookup: CDR1 SGHRS, CDR2 YFSETQ. V lost 5 bases and J lost 4, with 15 bases in between. The CDR3 sequence is 14 residues long. The CDR3 reads CASRADSESTEAFF. CDR3 DNA, as far as it was read: TGCGCCAGCAGGGCGGACAGCGAGAGCACTGAA. Full variable domain (outside the CDR3, taken from reference TRBV5-1 and TRBJ1-1): KAGVTQTPRYLIKTRGQQVTLSCSPISGHRSVSWYQQTPGQGLQFLFEYFSETQRNKGNFPGRFSGRQFSNSRSEMNVSTLELGDSALYLCASRADSESTEAFFGQGTRLTVV.

A word on this clone: From the germline J gene comes the end of the CDR3, since the read stops 3 residues before it. The chain has TRBV4-1 and TRBJ1-6, with 9 bases aligning to TRBD1. After removal of 2 bases from V and 6 bases from J, the junction contained 8 bases not matched to a gene. CDR1 MGHRA and CDR2 YSYEKL come from the germline V gene. The CDR3 is 17 residues long. CDR3 bases read: TGCGCCAGCAGCCAACATCCACAGGGGGCTGGTAATTCACCC. Its translation: CASSQHPQGAGNSP. The full CDR3 sequence reads CASSQHPQGAGNSPLHF.